These T cell receptor beta chains were read from a single sample in a study of prognosis after radiotherapy for stage I lung cancer. A single record per CDR3 protein comes from TCRdb applying MiXCR to the multiplex PCR reads. The table has over 25,000 distinct CDR3 sequences, around 42% seen once. Sequencing used PBMCs, obtained before or after stereotactic body radiation therapy (not recorded which). The source of these receptors is a donor of 50 years or more with non-small cell lung cancer. The CDR3 runs from the conserved cysteine through the conserved F or W. The order of the fields is D gene, V gene, J gene, clone size, CDR3 length, CDR3 DNA, CDR3 protein. A D gene is named only where the DNA matches it firmly. Size is omitted from some rows. Given values are once, few, many or a class for expanded clones.

TRBD1	TRBV6-1	TRBJ2-6	many	15	TGTGCCAGCAGAGAACAGGGGGCTGGGGCCAACGTCCTGACTTTC	CASREQGAGANVLTF
TRBD2	TRBV27	TRBJ2-5	NA	16	TGTGCCAGCCCATTCGTGGCTAGCGGGGGTCCGGAGACCCAGTACTTC	CASPFVASGGPETQYF
TRBD1	TRBV19	TRBJ2-3	NA	15	TGTGCCAGTAGTATAGGACAGGGGACAGTAGATACGCAGTATTTT	CASSIGQGTVDTQYF
NA	TRBV7-3	TRBJ1-1	many	14	TGTGCCAGCAGCTCCTCCACAGCAAACACTGAAGCTTTCTTT	CASSSSTANTEAFF
NA	TRBV6-2/TRBV6-3	TRBJ2-3	NA	14	TGTGCCAGCCCCCGGGGCCTCGGATTAGATACGCAGTATTTT	CASPRGLGLDTQYF
TRBD1	TRBV19	TRBJ1-1	many	14	TGTGCCAGTGCTGACAGGGAATTTGGCACTGAAGCTTTCTTT	CASADREFGTEAFF
TRBD2	TRBV6-1	TRBJ2-1	NA	16	TGTGCCAGCATCCCTCAAGGCCCTAGCGGGATTGGTGAGCAGTTCTTC	CASIPQGPSGIGEQFF
TRBD1	TRBV2	TRBJ2-3	NA	15	TGTGCCAGCAGTGTAGGGGGCGCCTGCACAGATACGCAGTATTTT	CASSVGGACTDTQYF
NA	TRBV7-9	TRBJ2-7	NA	11	TGTGCCAGCAGACGGACTCTTGGACTGTACTTC	CASRRTLGLYF
TRBD2	TRBV7-2	TRBJ2-1	many	16	TGTGCCAGCAGCCCGCCGGGACTAGCGGGCCCCAATGAGCAGTTCTTC	CASSPPGLAGPNEQFF
NA	TRBV25-1	TRBJ2-2	NA	13	TGTGCCAGCAGGGGAGAGGGAACCGGGGAGCTGTTTTTT	CASRGEGTGELFF
NA	TRBV6-2/TRBV6-3	TRBJ2-5	NA	14	TGTGCCAGCAGTTCCCTACAACCCCGAGAGACCCAGTACTTC	CASSSLQPRETQYF
NA	TRBV28	TRBJ1-1	medium-sized	13	TGTGCCAGCGTCCCCTCCCCGGTGACTGAAGCTTTCTTT	CASVPSPVTEAFF
TRBD2	TRBV7-9	TRBJ2-5	NA	15	TGTGCCAGCAGCCCTCTCCGACTAGCTCAAGAGACCCAGTACTTC	CASSPLRLAQETQYF
TRBD1	TRBV7-9	TRBJ1-3	many	15	TGTGCCAGCAGCTCGACAGGGCGCTCTGGAAACACCATATATTTT	CASSSTGRSGNTIYF
NA	TRBV5-1	TRBJ2-7	many	14	TGCGCCAGCAGCTTGGCCTACGGTTCCTACGAGCAGTACTTC	CASSLAYGSYEQYF
NA	TRBV18	TRBJ2-6	many	17	TGTGCCAGCTCACCGGAGGCGACAGCCTCTGGGGCCAACGTCCTGACTTTC	CASSPEATASGANVLTF
NA	TRBV6-1	TRBJ2-3	NA	17	TGTGCCAGCAGTAAGTGTTCTATCGGGACTAGCACAGATACGCAGTATTTT	CASSKCSIGTSTDTQYF
TRBD1	TRBV6-1	TRBJ1-5	medium-sized	14	TGTGCCAGCAGTAGTGGACAGGGGAATCAGCCCCAGCATTTT	CASSSGQGNQPQHF
NA	TRBV20-1	TRBJ2-1	many	15	TGCAGTGCTCCTTCCTCGCGGCTCCCCTCGGATGAGCAGTTCTTC	CSAPSSRLPSDEQFF
TRBD1	TRBV24-1	TRBJ2-5	many	17	TGTGCCACCAGCAACTCCGGGACAGGCCTGATGCAAGAGACCCAGTACTTC	CATSNSGTGLMQETQYF
TRBD2	TRBV20-1	TRBJ2-3	many	16	TGCAGTGCTAGCCGACGGAGAGCGGGGAAGACAGATACGCAGTATTTT	CSASRRRAGKTDTQYF
TRBD1	TRBV3-1	TRBJ2-1	NA	13	TGTGCCAGCAGCCGACAGGGGGGCCATGAGCAGTTCTTC	CASSRQGGHEQFF
NA	TRBV19	TRBJ1-2	many	14	TGTGCCAGTAGTCCCTCGGGGGAAAACTATGGCTACACCTTC	CASSPSGENYGYTF
TRBD2	TRBV7-8	TRBJ2-3	NA	16	TGTGCCAGCAGCTTTGGGGCGGGAGGTTACACAGATACGCAGTATTTT	CASSFGAGGYTDTQYF
NA	TRBV5-6	TRBJ1-1	many	11	TGTGCCAGCAGCTTGAATTCTGAAGCTTTCTTT	CASSLNSEAFF
NA	TRBV6-4	TRBJ1-1	NA	14	TGTGCCAGCAGGAATGAAGACAGTGGGACTGAATCTTTCTTT	CASRNEDSGTESFF
NA	TRBV12-3/TRBV12-4	TRBJ1-5	NA	15	TGTGCCAGCAGTTTTAGGGCAGGGATGAGTCAGCCCCAGCATTTT	CASSFRAGMSQPQHF
TRBD1	TRBV7-2	TRBJ2-2	medium-sized	16	TGTGCCAGCAGGACGTCGACAGGGGTGAATCACGGGGAGCTGTTTTTT	CASRTSTGVNHGELFF